This T cell receptor beta chain appears in the sequencing data of a study of blood T cell repertoires in COVID-19. As for the study in general: Samples taken during acute and convalescent COVID-19 were collected in the United States, Italy and Spain. Nucleic acid was either cDNA or gDNA, and it came from T cells, B-cell-depleted T cells, or PBMCs.

This CDR3 is 14 amino acids long. Trimming stripped 5 bases from V and 4 bases from J, with 14 bases between. The germline CDR1 and CDR2 sequences are ENHRY and SYGVKD. In the study's own analysis: Amplification with reference gene primers provided the estimates of nucleated cell counts. Some clones are missing from TCRdb's copy, which holds only in-frame ones; the method was immunoSEQ multiplex PCR. V, J and clone size are taken as reported in that table, and D and trimming were inferred from the DNA itself. The table has roughly 230,000 clones, 65% to 85% seen once. The source material was peripheral blood. This receptor was identified in a man in his forties or fifties with active or convalescent COVID-19. This chain joins TRBV10-3 and TRBJ1-1; D gene ambiguous. The CDR3 bases are TGTGCCATCAGTCCACGGGGTACGGGCACTGAAGCTTTCTTT. This translates into CAISPRGTGTEAFF.